The 5 T cell receptor beta chains reported below all come from one sample, sequenced in a study of CD8 T cells in Susac syndrome. Random-hexamer reverse transcription was applied to roughly 0.5 to 1 ug RNA. MiXCR, run by TCRdb on the immunoSEQ multiplex PCR reads, gives a single entry per CDR3 protein. Of about 150,000 distinct CDR3 sequences in the sample, about 96% are singletons; the top ten hold 0.1% to 0.15%. Sequenced: CD4+ T cells from PBMCs. Receptor source: a human donor with Susac syndrome.

This rearrangement joins TRBV12-3 or TRBV12-4 to TRBJ1-2; a weak D match, TRBD1 (5 bases). The CDR3 is made up of 11 amino acids. Trimming removed 6 bases at V and 10 bases at J, with 12 bases between. In nucleotides, the CDR3 is TGTGCCAGCAGGGACCTAGGGGACTACACCTTC. Amino acid sequence: CASRDLGDYTF.

CDR3 amino acids: CASSLAQGAHNEQFF. CDR3 DNA: TGTGCCAGCAGCTTAGCACAGGGGGCCCACAATGAGCAGTTCTTC. The J gene is TRBJ2-1, the V gene TRBV7-3; 9 bases align to TRBD1. Germline CDR1 reads SGHTA; CDR2 reads FQGTGA. V was clipped by 2 bases and J by 5 bases; unmatched bases: 4. This CDR3 contains 15 residues.

The V and J genes are TRBV29-1 and TRBJ1-5, with a tentative D call TRBD1 (5 bases). The ends were cut back, 3 bases at V and 3 bases at J, with 9 bases in the middle. Germline V CDR1 and CDR2: SQVTM, ANQGSEA. CDR3 length: 13 residues. CDR3 loop: CSVDQGINQPQHF. The DNA for the CDR3 is TGCAGCGTTGATCAGGGAATCAATCAGCCCCAGCATTTT.

The J gene is TRBJ1-1, the V gene TRBV15; TRBD1 aligns across 7 bases. The CDR3 consists of 13 residues. Trimming took 2 bases from V and 5 from J; bases not matched to a gene: 2. The germline gives CDR1 LNHNV, CDR2 YYDKDF (reference sequence). CDR3: CATSRPDRTEAFF. CDR3 nucleotides: TGTGCCACCAGCAGACCGGACAGGACTGAAGCTTTCTTT. Full variable domain (outside the CDR3, taken from reference TRBV15 and TRBJ1-1): DAMVIQNPRYQVTQFGKPVTLSCSQTLNHNVMYWYQQKSSQAPKLLFHYYDKDFNNEADTPDNFQSRRPNTSFCFLDIRSPGLGDTAMYLCATSRPDRTEAFFGQGTRLTVV.

This sequence joins TRBV29-1 and TRBJ2-1; possibly TRBD2 for D (6 bases). CDR1 is SQVTM and CDR2 is ANQGSEA in the germline V gene. The V and J ends lost 3 bases and 6 bases respectively, with 12 bases between them. The CDR3 consists of 13 residues. DNA for the CDR3: TGCAGCGTTGAGGGAGGACGGCCCAATGAGCAGTTCTTC. Its translation: CSVEGGRPNEQFF.